Presented here are 15 T cell receptor beta chains from one specimen sequenced in a study of T cells in Graves' hyperthyroidism and ophthalmopathy. TCR beta CDR3 region amplification was performed from RNA transcripts. The study used the HTBI primer set for a first-round RT-PCR of the TCR CDR3. In TCRdb, the multiplex PCR reads were re-called with MiXCR into one record per CDR3 protein. The table includes about 400,000 distinct CDR3 sequences, more than 12% detected once. The specimen was blood. Receptors were obtained from a man aged 50 or older with Graves' ophthalmopathy.

This sequence joins TRBV20-1 and TRBJ2-7, with 10 bases aligning to TRBD2. Germline CDR1 DFQATT, CDR2 SNEGSKA (reference sequence). The CDR3 consists of 13 residues. V shed 1 base and J 5 bases; nucleotides not matched to a gene: 2. The DNA of the CDR3 is TGCAGTGCTAGAGGGACTAGCGGCAACGAGCAGTACTTC. The encoded protein is CSARGTSGNEQYF.

Ten or more counts support this clonotype. The V call is TRBV5-1, the J call TRBJ1-1; D remains unclear. V lost 0 bases and J lost 3, with 12 bases in between. Germline assignment: CDR1 SGHRS and CDR2 YFSETQ. The CDR3 is made up of 15 amino acids. This CDR3 is CASSLAPGYDTEAFF. The CDR3 DNA follows: TGCGCCAGCAGCTTGGCACCCGGGTATGACACTGAAGCTTTCTTT.

In this sample, this clonotype turned up a few times. This chain uses TRBV14 with TRBJ2-1; TRBD2 matches 8 bases. Unmatched junction bases numbered 6, after V lost 0 bases and J lost 14 bases. Germline V lookup: CDR1 SGHDN, CDR2 FVKESK. The CDR3 totals 13 residues. CDR3 DNA: TGTGCCAGCAGCCAAGACTTTCGAGCGGGGGAGTTCTTC. Translation: CASSQDFRAGEFF.

In regard to this clonotype: Possible read error: a much larger clone is one base away. This chain joins TRBV20-1 and TRBJ2-1; D not certain. Germline CDR1 is DFQATT and CDR2 is SNEGSKA (reference sequence). V shed 3 bases and J shed 2 bases, with 5 bases lying between them. CDR3 length: 12 residues. The CDR3 sequence: CSASDPYNEQFF. The DNA of the CDR3 is TGCAGTGCTAGCGATCCCTACAATGAGCAGTTCTTC.

This clonotype has only one observation. A junction end diverges from the germline sequence, so it may reflect a read error. V usage is TRBV7-3 and J usage is TRBJ2-7; TRBD2 might be the D (6 bases). The CDR3 runs to 13 residues. The V gene's germline CDR1 is SGHTA and CDR2 FQGTGA. CDR3 protein: CANSLILATEQYF. DNA of the CDR3: TGTGCCAACAGCTTAATACTAGCCACTGAGCAGTACTTC.

The chain couples TRBV7-8 to TRBJ2-5; TRBD2 matches at 12 bases. The CDR3 extends over 17 amino acids. Germline CDR1 is SGHVS and CDR2 is FQNEAQ. Trimming at V came to 3 bases and at J to 5 bases, leaving 10 bases not matched to a gene. CDR3 in amino acids: CASSLAPGLAGLETQYF. CDR3 DNA sequence: TGTGCCAGCAGCTTGGCCCCGGGACTAGCGGGTTTGGAGACCCAGTACTTC.

The chain has TRBV12-3 or TRBV12-4 and TRBJ2-7; the match to TRBD2 covers 11 bases. V was pared by 3 bases and J by 3 bases, with 7 bases of the junction left unmatched. The length of the CDR3 is 16 residues. CDR3 sequence reads: CASSFPHGTSGYEQYF. The DNA of the CDR3 is TGTGCCAGCAGTTTCCCACACGGGACTAGCGGCTACGAGCAGTACTTC.

This clonotype was observed many times. V usage is TRBV20-1 and J usage is TRBJ2-7; TRBD1 matches 9 bases. From germline, CDR1 is DFQATT and CDR2 SNEGSKA (reference sequence). The J segment lost 1 base and the V segment lost 2 bases, leaving 6 bases of the junction unmatched. CDR3 length equals 15 residues. The CDR3 region is CSARRTGGGSYEQYF. The CDR3 region has the DNA TGCAGTGCTAGACGCACAGGGGGCGGATCCTACGAGCAGTACTTC.

This clonotype appeared many times. V and J are TRBV7-9 and TRBJ2-3; a possible D gene is TRBD2 (6 bases). V was trimmed by 3 bases and J by 6 bases, leaving 25 bases between them. CDR1 and CDR2 from the germline V gene are SEHNR and FQNEAQ (reference sequence). The CDR3 is made up of 18 amino acids. Here the CDR3 DNA reads TGTGCCAGCAGCTTGACCCAGTTAGCGGAACCTTACCCGGATACGCAGTATTTT. This gives the protein CASSLTQLAEPYPDTQYF.

This clonotype was seen a handful of times. The chain uses TRBV12-3 or TRBV12-4 and TRBJ1-2, with 7 positions matching TRBD1. V trimming: 3 bases; J trimming: 8 bases; junction bases outside the gene matches: 12. The CDR3 totals 15 residues. For the CDR3, the DNA is TGTGCCAGCAGTTTGCAACAGGGGAGCTCCGGCGGCTACACCTTC. Its protein is CASSLQQGSSGGYTF.

This clonotype was recorded at least ten times. CDR3 DNA: TGTGCCAGCAGCAAGGATAGGGGACCCTACAATGAGCAGTTCTTC. It codes for CASSKDRGPYNEQFF. The chain has TRBV5-4 and TRBJ2-1, with D perhaps being TRBD1 or TRBD2 (5 bases each). Trimming removed 4 bases from V and 2 bases from J, with 13 bases in between. This CDR3 contains 15 residues. CDR1 is SGHNT, CDR2 YYREEE, per germline (reference sequence).

The table lists this clonotype with a count of one. This chain's CDR3 is CASSVDGGASGSTDTQYF. CDR3 nucleotides: TGTGCCAGCAGCGTAGACGGCGGGGCTAGCGGGAGTACAGATACGCAGTATTTT. The chain uses TRBV9 and TRBJ2-3; 10 bases are shared with TRBD2. The CDR3 is 18 amino acids. The V gene's germline CDR1 is SGDLS and CDR2 YYNGEE. V shed 0 bases and J 3 bases; nucleotides not matched to a gene: 10.

As for this clonotype: Since the CDR3 does not end with the conserved phenylalanine or tryptophan, this likely comes from a read error. This rearrangement joins TRBV30 to TRBJ2-5, with D perhaps assigned TRBD1 or TRBD2 (6 bases each). The CDR3 is made up of 14 amino acids. Germline loops: CDR1 GTSNPN, CDR2 SVGIG (reference sequence). V was pared by 4 bases and J by 7 bases, with 19 bases between. In DNA, the CDR3 is TGTGCCTGGACCGTACCGGGGGCGATTGGGACCCAGTACCTC. This gives the protein CAWTVPGAIGTQYL.

A word on this clonotype: The junction shows a germline mismatch at one end, possibly a read error. J is TRBJ2-5 and V is TRBV19; 7 positions match TRBD2. CDR1 and CDR2 (germline): LNHDA, SQIVND (reference sequence). CDR3 length equals 13 residues. CDR3 in DNA: TGTACCAGTAGTCCTAGCGGACAAGAGACCCAGTACTTC. This codes for CTSSPSGQETQYF.

This clonotype came up many times. The chain has TRBV20-1 and TRBJ2-4; a possible D gene is TRBD1 (6 bases). CDR3 size: 14 residues. Germline V gives CDR1 DFQATT, CDR2 SNEGSKA (reference sequence). The germline V and J ends were trimmed by 0 bases and 4 bases, with 10 bases remaining between them. CDR3 coding DNA: TGCAGTGCTAGAGATTATACAGGGAAAAACATTCAGTACTTC. Translated, it gives CSARDYTGKNIQYF.